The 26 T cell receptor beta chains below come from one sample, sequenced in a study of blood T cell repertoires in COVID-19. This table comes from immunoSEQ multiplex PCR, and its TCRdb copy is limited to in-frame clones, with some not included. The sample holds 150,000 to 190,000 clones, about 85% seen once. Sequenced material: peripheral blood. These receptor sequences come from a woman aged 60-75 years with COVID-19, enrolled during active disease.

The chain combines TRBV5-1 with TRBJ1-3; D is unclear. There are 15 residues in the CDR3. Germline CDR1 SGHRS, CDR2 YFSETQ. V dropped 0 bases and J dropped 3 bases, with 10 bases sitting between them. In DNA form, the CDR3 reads TGCGCCAGCAGCTTGGCCCTTTCTCTTGGAAACACCATATATTTT. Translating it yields CASSLALSLGNTIYF.

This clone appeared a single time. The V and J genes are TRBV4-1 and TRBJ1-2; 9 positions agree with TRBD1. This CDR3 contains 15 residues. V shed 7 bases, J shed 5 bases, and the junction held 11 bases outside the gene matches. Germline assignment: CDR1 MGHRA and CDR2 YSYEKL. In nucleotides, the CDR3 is TGCGCCAGCACGCCGGCACAGGGGGCAGGGTATGGCTACACCTTC. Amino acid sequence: CASTPAQGAGYGYTF.

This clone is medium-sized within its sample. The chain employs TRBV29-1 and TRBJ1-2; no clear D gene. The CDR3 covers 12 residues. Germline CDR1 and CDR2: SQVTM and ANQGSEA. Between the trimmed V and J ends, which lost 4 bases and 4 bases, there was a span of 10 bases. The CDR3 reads CSVGGGGYGYTF. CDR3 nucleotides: TGCAGCGTTGGAGGTGGAGGCTATGGCTACACCTTC.

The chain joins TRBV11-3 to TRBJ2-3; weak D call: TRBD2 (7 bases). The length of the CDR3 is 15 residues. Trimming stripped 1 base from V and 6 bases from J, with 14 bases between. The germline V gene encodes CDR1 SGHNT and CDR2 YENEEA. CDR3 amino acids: CASSLGGGGPDTQYF. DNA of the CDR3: TGTGCCAGCAGCTTAGGAGGGGGGGGTCCTGATACGCAGTATTTT.

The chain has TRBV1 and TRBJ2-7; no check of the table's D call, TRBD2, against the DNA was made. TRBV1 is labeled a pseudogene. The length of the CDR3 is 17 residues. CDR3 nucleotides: TGCACCAGCAGCCCCCAGAGAGGGGGGGGGAGCTCCTACGAGCAGTACGTC. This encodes CTSSPQRGGGSSYEQYV.

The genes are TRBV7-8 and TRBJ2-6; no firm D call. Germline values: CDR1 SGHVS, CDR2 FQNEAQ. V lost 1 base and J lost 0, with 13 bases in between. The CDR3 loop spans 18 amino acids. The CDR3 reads CASSLVVGSSSGANVLTF. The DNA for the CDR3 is TGTGCCAGCAGCTTAGTCGTTGGCAGTTCCTCTGGGGCCAACGTCCTGACTTTC.

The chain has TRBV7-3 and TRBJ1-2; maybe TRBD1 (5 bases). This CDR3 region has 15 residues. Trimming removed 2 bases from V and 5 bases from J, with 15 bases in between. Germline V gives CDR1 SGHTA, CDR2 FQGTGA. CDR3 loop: CASSLGGSRGYGYTF. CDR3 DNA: TGTGCCAGCAGCTTAGGGGGGTCCCGGGGATATGGCTACACCTTC.

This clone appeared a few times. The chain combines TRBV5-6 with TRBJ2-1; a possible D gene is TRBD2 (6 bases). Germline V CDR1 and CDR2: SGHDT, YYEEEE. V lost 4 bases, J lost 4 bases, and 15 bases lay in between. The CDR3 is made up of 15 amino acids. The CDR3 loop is CASSRSGTFYNEQFF. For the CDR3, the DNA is TGTGCCAGCAGCCGGTCCGGGACTTTTTACAATGAGCAGTTCTTC.

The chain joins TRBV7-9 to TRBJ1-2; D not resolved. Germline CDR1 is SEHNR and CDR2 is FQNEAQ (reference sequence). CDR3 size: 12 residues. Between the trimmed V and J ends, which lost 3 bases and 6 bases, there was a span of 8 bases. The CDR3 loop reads CASSFRGNGYTF. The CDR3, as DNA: TGTGCCAGCAGCTTCCGAGGAAATGGCTACACCTTC.

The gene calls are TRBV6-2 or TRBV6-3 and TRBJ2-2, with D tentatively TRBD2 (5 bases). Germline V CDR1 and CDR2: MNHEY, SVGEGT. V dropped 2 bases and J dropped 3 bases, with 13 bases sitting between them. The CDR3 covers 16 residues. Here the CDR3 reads CASSYLGLAHTGELFF. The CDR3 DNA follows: TGTGCCAGCAGTTACCTCGGGCTAGCCCACACCGGGGAGCTGTTTTTT.

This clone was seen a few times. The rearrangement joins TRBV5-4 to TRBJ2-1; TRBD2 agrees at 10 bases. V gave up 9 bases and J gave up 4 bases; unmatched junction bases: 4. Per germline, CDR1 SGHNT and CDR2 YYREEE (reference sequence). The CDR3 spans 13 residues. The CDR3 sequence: CAIVAGGYNEQFF. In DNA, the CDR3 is TGTGCCATCGTAGCGGGAGGATACAATGAGCAGTTCTTC.

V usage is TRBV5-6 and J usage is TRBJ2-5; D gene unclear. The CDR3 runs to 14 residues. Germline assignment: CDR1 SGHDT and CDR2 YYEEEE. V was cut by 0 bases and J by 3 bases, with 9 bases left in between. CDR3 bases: TGTGCCAGCAGCTTGGAAGAAGGAGAAGAGACCCAGTACTTC. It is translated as CASSLEEGEETQYF.

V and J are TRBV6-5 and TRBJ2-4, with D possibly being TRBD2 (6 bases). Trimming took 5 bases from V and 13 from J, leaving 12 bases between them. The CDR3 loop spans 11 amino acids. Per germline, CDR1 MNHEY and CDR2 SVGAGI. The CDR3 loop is CASSLRRGQYF. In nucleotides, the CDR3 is TGTGCCAGCAGTCTAAGGCGGGGCCAGTACTTC.

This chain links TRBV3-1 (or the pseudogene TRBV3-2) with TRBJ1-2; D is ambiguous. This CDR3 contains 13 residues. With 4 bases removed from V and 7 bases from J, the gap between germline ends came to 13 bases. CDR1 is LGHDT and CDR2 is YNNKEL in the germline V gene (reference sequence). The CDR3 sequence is CASSPPGLTGYTF. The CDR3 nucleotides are TGTGCCAGCAGCCCCCCAGGCCTAACTGGCTACACCTTC.

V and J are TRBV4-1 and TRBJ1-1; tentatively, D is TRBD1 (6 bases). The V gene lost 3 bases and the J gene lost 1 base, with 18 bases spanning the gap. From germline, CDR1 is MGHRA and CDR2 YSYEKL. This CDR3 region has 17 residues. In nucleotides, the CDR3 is TGCGCCAGCAGCCACTCCCTATCGGGGGGCCGGAACACTGAAGCTTTCTTT. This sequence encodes CASSHSLSGGRNTEAFF.

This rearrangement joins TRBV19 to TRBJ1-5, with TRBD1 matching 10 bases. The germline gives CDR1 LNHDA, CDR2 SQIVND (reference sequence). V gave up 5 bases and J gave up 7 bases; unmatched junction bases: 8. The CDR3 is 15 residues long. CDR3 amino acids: CASSPGQGIWQPQHF. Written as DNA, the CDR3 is TGTGCCAGTAGTCCGGGACAGGGGATTTGGCAGCCCCAGCATTTT.

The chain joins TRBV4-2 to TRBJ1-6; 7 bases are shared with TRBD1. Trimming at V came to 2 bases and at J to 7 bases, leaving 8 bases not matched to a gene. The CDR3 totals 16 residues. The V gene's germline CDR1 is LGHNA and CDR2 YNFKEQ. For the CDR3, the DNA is TGTGCCAGCAGCCAATCTCACGACAGGGACAATTCACCCCTCCACTTT. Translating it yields CASSQSHDRDNSPLHF.

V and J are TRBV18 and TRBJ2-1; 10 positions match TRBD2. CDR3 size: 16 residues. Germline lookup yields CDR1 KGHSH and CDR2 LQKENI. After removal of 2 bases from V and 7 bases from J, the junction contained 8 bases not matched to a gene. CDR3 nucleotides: TGTGCCAGCTCACCATCCCTAGCGGGAGTGGGGAATGAGCAGTTCTTC. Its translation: CASSPSLAGVGNEQFF.

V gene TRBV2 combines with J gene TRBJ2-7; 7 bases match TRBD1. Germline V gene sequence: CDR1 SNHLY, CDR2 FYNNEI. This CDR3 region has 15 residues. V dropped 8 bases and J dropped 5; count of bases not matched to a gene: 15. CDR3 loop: CASGPNDRANNEQYF. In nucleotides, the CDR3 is TGTGCCAGCGGACCCAATGACAGGGCGAATAACGAGCAGTACTTC.

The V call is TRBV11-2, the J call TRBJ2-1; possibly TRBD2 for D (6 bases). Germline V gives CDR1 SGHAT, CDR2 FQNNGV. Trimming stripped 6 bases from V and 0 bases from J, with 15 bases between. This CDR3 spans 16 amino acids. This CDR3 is CASSRSGSSSYNEQFF. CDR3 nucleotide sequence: TGTGCCAGCAGTCGTAGCGGATCGAGCTCCTACAATGAGCAGTTCTTC.

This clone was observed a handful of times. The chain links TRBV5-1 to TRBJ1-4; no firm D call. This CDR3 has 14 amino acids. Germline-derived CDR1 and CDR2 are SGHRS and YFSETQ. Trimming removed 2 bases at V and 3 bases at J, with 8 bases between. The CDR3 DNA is TGCGCCAGCAGCTTTTCCTATGCTAATGAAAAACTGTTTTTT. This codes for CASSFSYANEKLFF.

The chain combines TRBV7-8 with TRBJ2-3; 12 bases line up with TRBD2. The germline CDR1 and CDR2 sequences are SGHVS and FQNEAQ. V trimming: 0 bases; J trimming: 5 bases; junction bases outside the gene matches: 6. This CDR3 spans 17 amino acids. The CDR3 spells CASSLATPGLAGDTQYF. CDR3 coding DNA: TGTGCCAGCAGCTTAGCTACACCGGGACTAGCGGGAGATACGCAGTATTTT.

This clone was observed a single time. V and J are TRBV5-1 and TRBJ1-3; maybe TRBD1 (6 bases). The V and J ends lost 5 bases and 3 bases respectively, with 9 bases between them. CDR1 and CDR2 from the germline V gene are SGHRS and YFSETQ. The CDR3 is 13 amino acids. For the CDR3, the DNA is TGCGCCAGCAGGGCAGGGGATGGAAACACCATATATTTT. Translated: CASRAGDGNTIYF.

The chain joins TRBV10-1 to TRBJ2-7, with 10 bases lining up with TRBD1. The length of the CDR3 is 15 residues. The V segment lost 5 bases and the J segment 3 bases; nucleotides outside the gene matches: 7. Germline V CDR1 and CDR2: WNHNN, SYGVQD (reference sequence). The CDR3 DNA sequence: TGCGCCAGCAGTTTTCCGGGACAGGGGTACTACGAGCAGTACTTC. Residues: CASSFPGQGYYEQYF.

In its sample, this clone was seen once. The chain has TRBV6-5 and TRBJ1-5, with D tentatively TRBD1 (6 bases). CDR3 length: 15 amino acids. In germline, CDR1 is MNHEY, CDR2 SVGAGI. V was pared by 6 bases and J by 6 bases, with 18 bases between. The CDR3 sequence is CASSTGTRGGQPQHF. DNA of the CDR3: TGTGCCAGCAGCACAGGGACCCGCGGAGGTCAGCCCCAGCATTTT.

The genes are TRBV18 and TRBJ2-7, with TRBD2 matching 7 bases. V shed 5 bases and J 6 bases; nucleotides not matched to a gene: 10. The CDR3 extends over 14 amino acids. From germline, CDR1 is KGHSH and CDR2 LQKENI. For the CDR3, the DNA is TGTGCCAGCTCAGTAGCGGGCCGGAATGTCGAGCAGTACTTC. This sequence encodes CASSVAGRNVEQYF. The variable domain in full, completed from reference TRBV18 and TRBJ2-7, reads NAGVMQNPRHLVRRRGQEARLRCSPMKGHSHVYWYRQLPEEGLKFMVYLQKENIIDESGMPKERFSAEFPKEGPSILRIQQVVRGDSAAYFCASSVAGRNVEQYFGPGTRLTVT.